This T cell receptor (beta chain) was obtained from a study of blood T cell repertoires in COVID-19. Study information: The United States, Italy and Spain were the sources of the acute and convalescent COVID-19 samples. PBMCs, B-cell-depleted T cells, or T cells were the source of the cDNA or gDNA that made up the material.

In germline, CDR1 is LGHDT, CDR2 YNNKEL (reference sequence). The CDR3 spans 16 residues. The trim removed 2 bases at V and 5 bases at J, leaving 9 bases unmatched. In the original workflow: Scientists estimated how many nucleated cells there were by amplifying reference gene primers. TCRdb's table, derived via immunoSEQ multiplex PCR, lists solely in-frame clones and lacks some. The V and J calls and clone size were taken over from that table, and D and trimming were inferred from the DNA. The data hold approximately 430,000 clones, with 86% observed a single time. V usage is TRBV3-1 (or the pseudogene TRBV3-2) and J usage is TRBJ2-5, with 9 bases matching TRBD1. The source of this sequence is a woman aged 25 to 39 with active or convalescent COVID-19. Sequencing was carried out using peripheral blood. CDR3 protein: CASSQTIQGAWETQYF. In DNA form, the CDR3 reads TGTGCCAGCAGCCAAACGATACAGGGGGCGTGGGAGACCCAGTACTTC.